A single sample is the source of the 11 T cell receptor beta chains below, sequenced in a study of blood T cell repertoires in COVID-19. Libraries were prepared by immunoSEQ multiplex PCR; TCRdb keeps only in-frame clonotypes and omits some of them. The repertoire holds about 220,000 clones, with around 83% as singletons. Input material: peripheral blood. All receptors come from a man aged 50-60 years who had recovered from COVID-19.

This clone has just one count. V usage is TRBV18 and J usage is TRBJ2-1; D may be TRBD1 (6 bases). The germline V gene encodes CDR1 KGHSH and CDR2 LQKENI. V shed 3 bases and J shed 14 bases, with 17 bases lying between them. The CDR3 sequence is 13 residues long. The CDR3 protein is CASSPQKGEWEFF. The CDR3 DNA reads TGTGCCAGCTCACCTCAGAAGGGGGAGTGGGAGTTCTTC.

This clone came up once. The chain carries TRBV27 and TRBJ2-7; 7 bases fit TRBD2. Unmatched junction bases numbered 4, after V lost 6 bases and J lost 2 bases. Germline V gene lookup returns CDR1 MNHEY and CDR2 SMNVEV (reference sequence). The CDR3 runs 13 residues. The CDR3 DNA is TGTGCCAGCAGCTCCGGGAGGACCTACGAGCAGTACTTC. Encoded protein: CASSSGRTYEQYF.

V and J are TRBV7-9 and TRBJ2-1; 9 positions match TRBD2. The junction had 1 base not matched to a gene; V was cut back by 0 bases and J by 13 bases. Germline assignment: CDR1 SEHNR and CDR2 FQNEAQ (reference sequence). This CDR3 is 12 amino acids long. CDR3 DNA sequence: TGTGCCAGCAGCTTAGCCGGGACTAGCCAGTTCTTC. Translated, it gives CASSLAGTSQFF.

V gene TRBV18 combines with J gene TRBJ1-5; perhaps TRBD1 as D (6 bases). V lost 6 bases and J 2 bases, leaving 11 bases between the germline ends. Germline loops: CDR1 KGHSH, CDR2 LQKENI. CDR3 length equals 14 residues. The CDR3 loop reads CASSSRQGNQPQHF. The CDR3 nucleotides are TGTGCCAGCTCTTCTAGACAGGGCAATCAGCCCCAGCATTTT.

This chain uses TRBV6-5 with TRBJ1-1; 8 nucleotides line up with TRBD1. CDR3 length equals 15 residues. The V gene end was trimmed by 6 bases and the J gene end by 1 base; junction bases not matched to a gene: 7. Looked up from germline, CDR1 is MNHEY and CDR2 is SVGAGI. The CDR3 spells CASRSGGGGNTEAFF. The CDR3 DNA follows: TGTGCCAGCAGATCAGGGGGCGGAGGGAACACTGAAGCTTTCTTT.

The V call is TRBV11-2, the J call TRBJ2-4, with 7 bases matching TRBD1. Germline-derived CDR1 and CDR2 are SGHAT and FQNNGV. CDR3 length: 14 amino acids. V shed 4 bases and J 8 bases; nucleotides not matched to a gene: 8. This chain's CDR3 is CASSSRQGADIQYF. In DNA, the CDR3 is TGTGCCAGCAGCTCTAGACAGGGTGCTGACATTCAGTACTTC.

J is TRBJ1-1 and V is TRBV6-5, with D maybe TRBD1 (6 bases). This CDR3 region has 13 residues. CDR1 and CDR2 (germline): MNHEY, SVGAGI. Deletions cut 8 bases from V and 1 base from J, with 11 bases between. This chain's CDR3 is CASAPGQNTEAFF. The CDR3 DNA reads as TGTGCCAGCGCACCGGGACAGAACACTGAAGCTTTCTTT.

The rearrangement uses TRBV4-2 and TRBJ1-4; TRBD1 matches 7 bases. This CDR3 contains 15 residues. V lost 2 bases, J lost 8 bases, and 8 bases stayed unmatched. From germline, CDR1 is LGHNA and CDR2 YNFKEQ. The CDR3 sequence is CASSQTGTEREKLFF. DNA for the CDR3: TGTGCCAGCAGCCAAACCGGGACAGAAAGGGAAAAACTGTTTTTT.

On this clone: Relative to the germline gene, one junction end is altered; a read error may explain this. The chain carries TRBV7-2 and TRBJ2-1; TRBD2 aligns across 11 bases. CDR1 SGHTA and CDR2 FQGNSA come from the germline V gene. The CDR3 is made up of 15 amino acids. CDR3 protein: CASSIAGGAYNEQFF. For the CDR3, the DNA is TGTGCCAGCAGCATAGCGGGAGGGGCCTACAATGAGCAGTTCTTC.

The CDR3 DNA sequence: TGTGCCAGCTCCCGGTCGTTCAGCGGGTACAATGAGCAGTTCTTC. Protein: CASSRSFSGYNEQFF. J is TRBJ2-1 and V is TRBV13; maybe TRBD2 (6 bases). CDR1 is PRHDT and CDR2 is FYEKMQ in the germline V gene (reference sequence). The CDR3 has 15 amino acids. V gave up 8 bases and J gave up 4 bases, with 18 bases separating them.

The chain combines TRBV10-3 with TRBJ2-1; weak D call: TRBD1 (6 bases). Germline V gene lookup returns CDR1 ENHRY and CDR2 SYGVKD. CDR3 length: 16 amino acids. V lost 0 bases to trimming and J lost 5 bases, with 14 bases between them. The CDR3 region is CAISESAQGNDNEQFF. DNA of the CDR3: TGTGCCATCAGTGAGTCGGCACAGGGTAACGACAATGAGCAGTTCTTC.